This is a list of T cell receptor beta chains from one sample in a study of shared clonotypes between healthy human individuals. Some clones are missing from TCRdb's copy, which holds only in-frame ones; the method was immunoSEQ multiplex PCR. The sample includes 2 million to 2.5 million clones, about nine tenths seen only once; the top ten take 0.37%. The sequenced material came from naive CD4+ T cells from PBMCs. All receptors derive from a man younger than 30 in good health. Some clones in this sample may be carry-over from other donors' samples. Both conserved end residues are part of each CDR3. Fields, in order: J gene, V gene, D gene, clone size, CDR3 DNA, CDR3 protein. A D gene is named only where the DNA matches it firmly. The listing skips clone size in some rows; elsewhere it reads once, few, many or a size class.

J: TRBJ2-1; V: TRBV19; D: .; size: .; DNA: TGTGCCAGCAGGGGGGACTTGGACGAGCAGTTCTTC; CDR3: CASRGDLDEQFF
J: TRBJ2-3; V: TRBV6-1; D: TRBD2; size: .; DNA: TGTGCCGGGCGGACTAGCGCAATTAGCACAGATACGCAGTATTTT; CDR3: CAGRTSAISTDTQYF
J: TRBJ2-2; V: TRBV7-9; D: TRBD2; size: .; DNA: TGTGCCAGCAGCTTACTTAGCGGGAGTTACACCGGGGAGCTGTTTTTT; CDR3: CASSLLSGSYTGELFF
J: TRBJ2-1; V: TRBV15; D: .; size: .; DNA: TGTGCCACCAGCAGAGGAGAGGGTTTGGGGGGGCTTTACAATGAGCAGTTCTTC; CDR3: CATSRGEGLGGLYNEQFF
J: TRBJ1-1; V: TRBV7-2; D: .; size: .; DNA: TGTGCCAGCAGCTCCGTGAACACTGAAGCTTTCTTT; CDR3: CASSSVNTEAFF
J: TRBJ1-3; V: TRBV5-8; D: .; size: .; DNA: TGTGCCAGCAGCTTTTATTTGGGCTCTGGAAACACCATATATTTT; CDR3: CASSFYLGSGNTIYF
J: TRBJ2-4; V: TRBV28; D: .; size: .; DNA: TGTGCCAGCAGCGATATAGGGGTGGGCAAAAACATTCAGTACTTC; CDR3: CASSDIGVGKNIQYF
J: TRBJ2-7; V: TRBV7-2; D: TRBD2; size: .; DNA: TGTGCCAGCAGCCGCGATAGCGGGAAGTACGAGCAGTACTTC; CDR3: CASSRDSGKYEQYF
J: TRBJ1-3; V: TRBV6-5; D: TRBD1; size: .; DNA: TGTGCCAGCACCAAGGGACAGTTCTCTGGAAACACCATATATTTT; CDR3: CASTKGQFSGNTIYF
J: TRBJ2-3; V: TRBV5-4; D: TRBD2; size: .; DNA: TGTGCCAGCAGCCTGTGGACTAGCGGGAGGGAATATTTT; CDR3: CASSLWTSGREYF
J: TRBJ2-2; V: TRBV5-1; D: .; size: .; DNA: TGCGCCAGCAGCTGGCCGGGACAGAACACCGGGGAGCTGTTTTTT; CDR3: CASSWPGQNTGELFF
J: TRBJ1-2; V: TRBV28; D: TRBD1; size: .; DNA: TGTGCCAGCAGTTTATTTACAGGGGCTGAGGAGGGTGGCTACACCTTC; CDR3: CASSLFTGAEEGGYTF
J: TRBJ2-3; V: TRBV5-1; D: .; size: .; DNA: TGCGCCAGCCTTTTGGATCCGGGGGCGCGAGATACGCAGTATTTT; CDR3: CASLLDPGARDTQYF
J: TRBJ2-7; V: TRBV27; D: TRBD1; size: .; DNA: TGTGCCAGCAGTTTAACCCCACAGGGGGCGAGTTACGAGCAGTACTTC; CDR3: CASSLTPQGASYEQYF
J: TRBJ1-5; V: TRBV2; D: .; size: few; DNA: TGTGCCAGCAGTGGGAATCAGCCCCAGCATTTT; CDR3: CASSGNQPQHF
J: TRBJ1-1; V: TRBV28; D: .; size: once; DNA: TGTGCCAGCCTCTCTTGGACAGAAGGGGTCACTGAAGCTTTCTTT; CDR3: CASLSWTEGVTEAFF
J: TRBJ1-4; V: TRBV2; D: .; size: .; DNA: TGTGCCAGCGGCGGCGGAGTTATTAATGAAAAACTGTTTTTT; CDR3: CASGGGVINEKLFF
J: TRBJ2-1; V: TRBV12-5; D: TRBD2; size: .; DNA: TGTGCTAGTGGCCTAGCGGGAGGCCCCCTCGATGAGCAGTTCTTC; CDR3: CASGLAGGPLDEQFF
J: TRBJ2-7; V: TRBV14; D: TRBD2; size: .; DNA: TGTGCCAGCAGCCCTCGGGGACTAGCGGGAGGGAAACGTTACGAGCAGTACTTC; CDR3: CASSPRGLAGGKRYEQYF
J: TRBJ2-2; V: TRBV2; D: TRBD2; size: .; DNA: TGTGCCAGCAGTGAAAGTAGCGGGAGGGCCGGGGAGCTGTTTTTT; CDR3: CASSESSGRAGELFF
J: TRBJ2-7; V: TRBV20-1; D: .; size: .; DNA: TGCAGTGCTGGACAGCTCTACGAGCAGTACTTC; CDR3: CSAGQLYEQYF
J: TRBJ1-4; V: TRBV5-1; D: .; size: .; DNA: TGCGCCAGCAGCTTGGAGGCACCCGAAAAACTGTTTTTT; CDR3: CASSLEAPEKLFF
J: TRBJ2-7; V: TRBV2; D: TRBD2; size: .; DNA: TGTGCCAGCAGTGAGGGGACTAGCGGGATCAACGAGCAGTACTTC; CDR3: CASSEGTSGINEQYF
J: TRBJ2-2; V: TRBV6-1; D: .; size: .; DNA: TGTGCCAGCAGAATACAAAACCGGGCCGGGGAGCTGTTTTTT; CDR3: CASRIQNRAGELFF
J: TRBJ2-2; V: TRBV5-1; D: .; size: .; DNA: TGCGCCAGCAGGACGGGACTTCCGAACACCGGGGAGCTGTTTTTT; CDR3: CASRTGLPNTGELFF
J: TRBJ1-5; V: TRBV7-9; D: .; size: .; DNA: TGTGCCAGCAGCTTTAGCCAATACAATCAGCCCCAGCATTTT; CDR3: CASSFSQYNQPQHF
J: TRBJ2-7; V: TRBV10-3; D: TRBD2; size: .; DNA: TGTGCCATCAGTGGTACCAGCGGGACTGCCTACGAGCAGTACTTC; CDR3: CAISGTSGTAYEQYF
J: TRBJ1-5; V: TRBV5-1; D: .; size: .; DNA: TGCGCCAGCAGCTTGGCCCAGGGAGGCCAGCCCCAGCATTTT; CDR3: CASSLAQGGQPQHF
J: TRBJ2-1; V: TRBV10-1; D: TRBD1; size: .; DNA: TGCGCCAGCAGGCCGGGACAGGAGGATGAGCAGTTCTTC; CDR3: CASRPGQEDEQFF
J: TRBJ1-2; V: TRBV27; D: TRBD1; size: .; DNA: TGTGCCAGCAGGACGACAGGGGCTTCAAACTATGGCTACACCTTC; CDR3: CASRTTGASNYGYTF
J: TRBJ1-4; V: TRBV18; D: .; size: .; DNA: TGTGCCAGCTCACCGTCCTCTGGACCCCTTGGTGAAAAACTGTTTTTT; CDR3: CASSPSSGPLGEKLFF
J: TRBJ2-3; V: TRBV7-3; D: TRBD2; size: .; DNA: TGTGCCAGCAGCTCCCAGGGAGGGCCAGATACGCAGTATTTT; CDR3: CASSSQGGPDTQYF
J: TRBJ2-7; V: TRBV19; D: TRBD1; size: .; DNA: TGTGCCAGTAGTATACCCCGACAGGGGGACTCCTACGAGCAGTACTTC; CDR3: CASSIPRQGDSYEQYF
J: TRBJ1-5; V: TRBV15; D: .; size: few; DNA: TGTGCCACCAGCAGAGATCTCTACGGTAGCAATCAGCCCCAGCATTTT; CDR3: CATSRDLYGSNQPQHF
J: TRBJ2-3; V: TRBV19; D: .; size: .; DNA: TGTGCCAGTAGGGTAACCGATACGCAGTATTTT; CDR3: CASRVTDTQYF
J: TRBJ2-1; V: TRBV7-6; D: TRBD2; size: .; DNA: TGTGCCAGCAGCTTAGCGCTGGGATCTAGCGGGGGTTACAATGAGCAGTTCTTC; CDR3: CASSLALGSSGGYNEQFF